Below are 13 T cell receptor beta chains sequenced from a single sample in a study of blood T cell repertoires in COVID-19. Sequenced by immunoSEQ multiplex PCR; TCRdb stores in-frame clones only, minus some. The data show roughly 230,000 clones, 70% to 90% seen once. Source material: peripheral blood. The receptors were gathered from a man aged 35 to 55 with acute or convalescent COVID-19.

This clone was recorded once. The rearrangement links TRBV7-6 to TRBJ2-1; D gene unclear. Germline V gene data show CDR1 as SGHVS and CDR2 as FNYEAQ. This CDR3 is 16 amino acids long. Trimming took 4 bases from V and 0 from J, leaving 13 bases between them. The CDR3 DNA reads TGTGCCAGCAGCTCCTACCAGGCCGTCTCCTACAATGAGCAGTTCTTC. It encodes CASSSYQAVSYNEQFF.

The chain is built from TRBV28 and TRBJ1-2, with unresolved D. This CDR3 has 11 residues. V was pared by 8 bases and J by 5 bases, with 9 bases between. The germline V gene has CDR1 MDHEN and CDR2 SYDVKM. This CDR3 reads CASQERYGYTF. Written as DNA, the CDR3 is TGTGCCAGCCAGGAAAGGTATGGCTACACCTTC.

The V and J genes are TRBV7-3 and TRBJ2-3; D is unresolved. The CDR3 has 14 residues. CDR1 is SGHTA, CDR2 FQGTGA, per germline. V was cut by 5 bases and J by 1 base, with 10 bases left in between. CDR3 protein: CASSPNGRTDTQYF. CDR3 in DNA: TGTGCCAGCAGCCCAAATGGGCGCACAGATACGCAGTATTTT.

This clone is a singleton in its sample. The chain uses TRBV5-1 and TRBJ1-2, with D maybe TRBD1 (6 bases). With 4 bases removed from V and 4 bases from J, the gap between germline ends came to 11 bases. The CDR3 has 13 amino acids. Germline V gene sequence: CDR1 SGHRS, CDR2 YFSETQ. This CDR3 is CASSMDSIYGYTF. CDR3 sequence (DNA): TGCGCCAGCAGCATGGACAGCATCTATGGCTACACCTTC.

The chain employs TRBV6-5 and TRBJ1-1; perhaps TRBD1 as D (5 bases). The CDR3 length is 15 residues. CDR1 MNHEY and CDR2 SVGAGI come from the germline V gene. V shed 0 bases and J shed 4 bases, with 12 bases lying between them. The CDR3 loop reads CASSYSGAGSTEAFF. CDR3 DNA: TGTGCCAGCAGTTACTCAGGGGCAGGGTCCACTGAAGCTTTCTTT.

The genes are TRBV20-1 and TRBJ2-1; D is undetermined. V was clipped by 2 bases and J by 9 bases, with 8 bases between them. CDR1 is DFQATT and CDR2 is SNEGSKA in the germline V gene (reference sequence). The CDR3 spans 11 residues. The CDR3 DNA reads TGCAGTGCTAGAAACAGTGGTGAGCAGTTCTTC. Encoded protein: CSARNSGEQFF.

This clone was observed a handful of times. This chain joins TRBV6-6 and TRBJ1-5, with 7 nucleotides matching TRBD1. Germline CDR1 MNHNY, CDR2 SVGAGI (reference sequence). V gave up 7 bases and J gave up 4 bases; unmatched junction bases: 7. There are 14 residues in the CDR3. As DNA, the CDR3 is TGTGCCAGCAATCGACAGGGAACGAATCAGCCCCAGCATTTT. Translated, it gives CASNRQGTNQPQHF.

On this clone itself: Other DNA sequences in the sample encode the same CDR3. The chain carries TRBV18 and TRBJ1-1, with a possible D match to TRBD1 (5 bases). The germline V gene has CDR1 KGHSH and CDR2 LQKENI. Trimming left V 4 bases short and J 1 base short, with 7 bases between. This CDR3 spans 13 amino acids. The CDR3, as DNA: TGTGCCAGCTCACGCACAGGGAACACTGAAGCTTTCTTT. It translates to CASSRTGNTEAFF.

J is TRBJ2-1 and V is TRBV27; TRBD1 agrees at 8 bases. Looked up from germline, CDR1 is MNHEY and CDR2 is SMNVEV (reference sequence). V gave up 8 bases and J gave up 6 bases; unmatched junction bases: 9. This CDR3 comprises 14 residues. CDR3 DNA sequence: TGTGCCAGCCACGAACCCCAGGGGGCCAATGAGCAGTTCTTC. Its protein is CASHEPQGANEQFF.

The chain uses TRBV5-1 and TRBJ2-3; 7 bases line up with TRBD1. In germline, CDR1 is SGHRS, CDR2 YFSETQ. After removal of 4 bases from V and 6 bases from J, the junction contained 8 bases not matched to a gene. The CDR3 spans 14 residues. This chain's CDR3 is CASSLEGAGDTQYF. The CDR3 nucleotides are TGCGCCAGCAGCCTCGAGGGGGCCGGGGATACGCAGTATTTT.

This clone was counted a few times. The J gene is TRBJ1-3, the V gene TRBV5-6; D not certain. V was pared by 4 bases and J by 4 bases, with 15 bases between. The CDR3 has 15 amino acids. Germline V gene sequence: CDR1 SGHDT, CDR2 YYEEEE. The CDR3 DNA reads TGTGCCAGCAGCGTGGGGTGGGCAGTCGGAAACACCATATATTTT. Its translation: CASSVGWAVGNTIYF.

The CDR3 loop is CASSQDPLTYRNLNEQFF. In DNA form, the CDR3 reads TGTGCCAGCAGCCAAGATCCCCTAACTTACAGGAACCTCAATGAGCAGTTCTTC. The V gene is TRBV3-1 (or the pseudogene TRBV3-2), the J gene TRBJ2-1; D might be TRBD1 (5 bases). V lost 0 bases and J 6 bases, leaving 21 bases between the germline ends. Germline V gene sequence: CDR1 LGHDT, CDR2 YNNKEL (reference sequence). CDR3 length: 18 amino acids.

The chain links TRBV28 to TRBJ1-2; 8 bases fit TRBD1. V shed 5 bases and J 14 bases; nucleotides not matched to a gene: 13. Per the germline V gene, CDR1 is MDHEN and CDR2 is SYDVKM. The CDR3 totals 13 residues. The CDR3 region is CASSLTGTGGNTF. The CDR3 DNA reads as TGTGCCAGCAGTCTCACCGGGACAGGCGGTAATACCTTC.